The 30 T cell receptor beta chains below come from one sample, sequenced in a study of blood T cell repertoires in COVID-19. The table came from immunoSEQ multiplex PCR; TCRdb's copy has only in-frame clones and leaves some out. The data show roughly 30,000 clones, with 89% seen just once and 28% held by the top ten. The source material was peripheral blood. These receptors were taken from an elderly man with acute or convalescent COVID-19.

The rearrangement links TRBV12-3 or TRBV12-4 to TRBJ2-2, with no clear D. Trimming removed 2 bases at V and 7 bases at J, with 8 bases between. The CDR3 has 13 residues. The CDR3 coding sequence is TGTGCCAGCAGTTTATTAGAAATCGGGGAGCTGTTTTTT. Amino acid sequence: CASSLLEIGELFF.

The J gene is TRBJ1-4, the V gene TRBV2; maybe TRBD1 (5 bases). V lost 2 bases and J lost 3, with 13 bases in between. CDR1 is SNHLY and CDR2 is FYNNEI in the germline V gene. The CDR3 consists of 16 residues. CDR3 region: CASSELGGRPNEKLFF. The CDR3 bases are TGTGCCAGCAGTGAACTGGGGGGGAGGCCTAATGAAAAACTGTTTTTT.

The chain is built from TRBV5-1 and TRBJ2-3, with 7 bases matching TRBD2. The CDR3 extends over 15 amino acids. Germline CDR1 and CDR2: SGHRS and YFSETQ. Trimming removed 3 bases from V and 1 base from J; junction bases left unmatched: 5. The CDR3 coding sequence is TGCGCCAGCAGCTCCTCCACTAGCGGCACAGATACGCAGTATTTT. Residues: CASSSSTSGTDTQYF. Together with reference TRBV5-1 and TRBJ2-3, the CDR3 gives the full variable domain: KAGVTQTPRYLIKTRGQQVTLSCSPISGHRSVSWYQQTPGQGLQFLFEYFSETQRNKGNFPGRFSGRQFSNSRSEMNVSTLELGDSALYLCASSSSTSGTDTQYFGPGTRLTVL.

The V call is TRBV2, the J call TRBJ2-2; maybe TRBD1 (6 bases). Germline-derived CDR1 and CDR2 are SNHLY and FYNNEI. The CDR3 sequence is 16 residues long. Trimming stripped 4 bases from V and 7 bases from J, with 19 bases between. CDR3 nucleotides: TGTGCCAGCAGTGGGGCCTTTGGGCTAGGGGGCGGGGAGCTGTTTTTT. It yields the protein CASSGAFGLGGGELFF.

The V call is TRBV2, the J call TRBJ2-3, with D possibly being TRBD1 (5 bases). Per the germline V gene, CDR1 is SNHLY and CDR2 is FYNNEI. There are 14 residues in the CDR3. Trimming cost V 6 bases and J 2 bases, with 12 bases left between them. CDR3 in DNA: TGTGCCAGCAGGGATGGCAGGGCCACAGATACGCAGTATTTT. This gives the protein CASRDGRATDTQYF.

The rearrangement uses TRBV5-1 and TRBJ2-4; possible D gene TRBD1, 7 bases. The CDR3 extends over 18 amino acids. Germline V gene sequence: CDR1 SGHRS, CDR2 YFSETQ. With 3 bases removed from V and 0 bases from J, the gap between germline ends came to 19 bases. CDR3 bases: TGCGCCAGCAGCTCGGGACTCACGACAGGGCTAGCCAAAAACATTCAGTACTTC. Translated, it gives CASSSGLTTGLAKNIQYF. Complete variable domain (other parts from reference TRBV5-1 and TRBJ2-4): KAGVTQTPRYLIKTRGQQVTLSCSPISGHRSVSWYQQTPGQGLQFLFEYFSETQRNKGNFPGRFSGRQFSNSRSEMNVSTLELGDSALYLCASSSGLTTGLAKNIQYFGAGTRLSVL.

The chain is built from TRBV11-2 and TRBJ2-4; 10 bases match TRBD1. V lost 2 bases and J lost 1; bases outside the gene matches: 8. Looked up from germline, CDR1 is SGHAT and CDR2 is FQNNGV. CDR3 length: 18 residues. DNA of the CDR3: TGTGCCAGCAGCTTACTCCCCGGGACAGGGGCGGCCAAAAACATTCAGTACTTC. It translates to CASSLLPGTGAAKNIQYF. The full variable domain, with the rest looked up from reference TRBV11-2 and TRBJ2-4, is EAGVAQSPRYKIIEKRQSVAFWCNPISGHATLYWYQQILGQGPKLLIQFQNNGVVDDSQLPKDRFSAERLKGVDSTLKIQPAKLEDSAVYLCASSLLPGTGAAKNIQYFGAGTRLSVL.

This rearrangement joins TRBV28 to TRBJ2-1; perhaps TRBD2 as D (5 bases). CDR3 length equals 12 residues. In germline, CDR1 is MDHEN, CDR2 SYDVKM. V was clipped by 6 bases and J by 4 bases, with 7 bases between them. CDR3 DNA sequence: TGTGCCAGCAGCCCGGGGTACAATGAGCAGTTCTTC. This translates into CASSPGYNEQFF.

This clone has just one count. The chain employs TRBV27 and TRBJ1-6, with D possibly being TRBD1 (5 bases). The V end was cut by 3 bases, the J end by 1 base, with 19 bases between. CDR3 length: 19 residues. Germline V lookup: CDR1 MNHEY, CDR2 SMNVEV (reference sequence). CDR3 in amino acids: CASSLQHGGGSSYNSPLHF. CDR3 DNA sequence: TGTGCCAGCAGTTTGCAGCACGGCGGGGGAAGTTCCTATAATTCACCCCTCCACTTT.

The gene calls are TRBV28 and TRBJ1-1; D is unclear. The CDR3 consists of 13 residues. V was clipped by 7 bases and J by 0 bases, with 9 bases between them. Germline CDR1 reads MDHEN; CDR2 reads SYDVKM. The CDR3 bases are TGTGCCAGCAAAGACGACATGAACACTGAAGCTTTCTTT. This translates into CASKDDMNTEAFF.

The chain uses TRBV4-2 and TRBJ2-1, with 8 nucleotides matching TRBD1. The CDR3 sequence is 15 residues long. From germline, CDR1 is LGHNA and CDR2 YNFKEQ. Germline trimming cut 1 base from V and 5 bases from J; bases unmatched to any gene: 4. In DNA, the CDR3 is TGTGCCAGCAGCCAAGGGGCAGGGGGCAACAATGAGCAGTTCTTC. This translates into CASSQGAGGNNEQFF.

The V call is TRBV7-9, the J call TRBJ2-5; TRBD2 matches 10 bases. Germline CDR1 SEHNR, CDR2 FQNEAQ (reference sequence). The CDR3 is 16 residues long. The trim removed 3 bases at V and 4 bases at J, leaving 8 bases unmatched. The DNA of the CDR3 is TGTGCCAGCAGCTTCACTAGCGGGACCCCGGGAGAGACCCAGTACTTC. Protein product: CASSFTSGTPGETQYF.

This chain uses TRBV4-1 with TRBJ1-5; D not certain. CDR1 and CDR2 from the germline V gene are MGHRA and YSYEKL. The length of the CDR3 is 16 residues. V shed 1 base and J shed 6 bases, with 16 bases lying between them. The CDR3 bases are TGCGCCAGCAGCCAAGTTTTATCCAGAGGCAGTCAGCCCCAGCATTTT. Protein sequence: CASSQVLSRGSQPQHF.

The V call is TRBV3-1 (or the pseudogene TRBV3-2), the J call TRBJ2-7; TRBD1 matches 7 bases. Trimming at V came to 4 bases and at J to 7 bases, leaving 10 bases not matched to a gene. CDR1 LGHDT and CDR2 YNNKEL come from the germline V gene (reference sequence). This CDR3 comprises 14 residues. The CDR3: CASSPTGEGREQYF. The CDR3 nucleotides are TGTGCCAGCAGCCCAACAGGGGAAGGGCGAGAGCAGTACTTC.

The rearrangement links TRBV6-2 or TRBV6-3 to TRBJ2-1; TRBD2 matches 8 bases. The junction had 0 bases not matched to a gene; V was cut back by 4 bases and J by 10 bases. Germline V CDR1 and CDR2: MNHEY, SVGEGT. This CDR3 spans 11 amino acids. CDR3 bases: TGTGCCAGCAGTTCTAGCGGGGAGCAGTTCTTC. It translates to CASSSSGEQFF.

The chain recombines TRBV19 with TRBJ2-2, with 8 positions matching TRBD1. J lost 6 bases, V lost 7 bases, and 13 bases had no gene match. The CDR3 contains 16 residues. From germline, CDR1 is LNHDA and CDR2 SQIVND (reference sequence). CDR3 in amino acids: CASTSSSRGRAGELFF. The DNA for the CDR3 is TGTGCCAGTACCTCAAGTTCCAGGGGGCGGGCCGGGGAGCTGTTTTTT.

The chain recombines TRBV11-3 with TRBJ2-2, with D maybe TRBD1 (6 bases). The CDR3 runs 15 residues. Germline values: CDR1 SGHNT, CDR2 YENEEA. V lost 5 bases to trimming and J lost 6 bases, with 16 bases between them. CDR3 coding DNA: TGTGCCAGCAGCCAAACCGGGACATCATCCGGGGAGCTGTTTTTT. Its protein is CASSQTGTSSGELFF.

This sequence joins TRBV28 and TRBJ2-3, with 8 bases matching TRBD1. V gave up 8 bases and J gave up 4 bases; unmatched junction bases: 8. Per the germline V gene, CDR1 is MDHEN and CDR2 is SYDVKM. The CDR3 is 14 residues long. CDR3 residues: CASAGTGSSDTQYF. The CDR3 nucleotides read TGTGCCAGCGCCGGGACAGGCAGTTCAGATACGCAGTATTTT.

This chain links TRBV5-1 with TRBJ1-1, with D possibly matching TRBD1 (6 bases). The germline V gene encodes CDR1 SGHRS and CDR2 YFSETQ. Trimming took 2 bases from V and 4 from J, leaving 9 bases between them. The CDR3 runs 13 residues. The CDR3 bases are TGCGCCAGCAGCTTCACAGGGACCACTGAAGCTTTCTTT. It specifies CASSFTGTTEAFF.

The chain carries TRBV19 and TRBJ2-7, with a possible D match to TRBD1 (6 bases). Germline V gene lookup returns CDR1 LNHDA and CDR2 SQIVND (reference sequence). This CDR3 has 16 residues. V lost 5 bases and J 2 bases, leaving 19 bases between the germline ends. In nucleotides, the CDR3 is TGTGCCAGTAGTTCACACAGGGAACAGACGACCTACGAGCAGTACTTC. Translating it yields CASSSHREQTTYEQYF. The full variable domain, its missing parts supplied by reference TRBV19 and TRBJ2-7, is DGGITQSPKYLFRKEGQNVTLSCEQNLNHDAMYWYRQDPGQGLRLIYYSQIVNDFQKGDIAEGYSVSREKKESFPLTVTSAQKNPTAFYLCASSSHREQTTYEQYFGPGTRLTVT.

This chain joins TRBV6-5 and TRBJ2-2, with 8 bases matching TRBD1. Germline trimming cut 4 bases from V and 6 bases from J; bases unmatched to any gene: 7. The CDR3 consists of 15 residues. Germline V gene lookup returns CDR1 MNHEY and CDR2 SVGAGI. The CDR3, as DNA: TGTGCCAGCAGTTCCGTCGGACAGGGTGCCGGGGAGCTGTTTTTT. It translates to CASSSVGQGAGELFF.

The CDR3 sequence is CASSLGSGTEAFF. CDR3 bases: TGTGCCAGCAGTCTAGGGAGTGGAACTGAAGCTTTCTTT. This sequence joins TRBV12-3 or TRBV12-4 and TRBJ1-1, with D unresolved. CDR3 length: 13 residues. V was pared by 5 bases and J by 5 bases, with 12 bases between.

This clone was seen once. The rearrangement uses TRBV12-3 or TRBV12-4 and TRBJ2-1; 12 bases line up with TRBD2. The CDR3 runs to 13 residues. V lost 1 base to trimming and J lost 12 bases; unmatched junction nucleotides: 1. CDR3 nucleotides: TGTGCCAGCAGTTTAGAGGGACTAGCGGGGCAGTTCTTC. Translated, it gives CASSLEGLAGQFF.

The J gene is TRBJ2-7, the V gene TRBV2; 7 positions agree with TRBD1. The CDR3 contains 14 residues. The V gene end was trimmed by 6 bases and the J gene end by 0 bases; junction bases not matched to a gene: 5. Germline V gene data show CDR1 as SNHLY and CDR2 as FYNNEI. CDR3 amino acids: CASRGDSSSYEQYF. CDR3 nucleotides: TGTGCCAGCAGGGGGGACAGTAGCTCCTACGAGCAGTACTTC.

This clone was seen just once. The chain combines TRBV11-2 with TRBJ2-5; 14 bases agree with TRBD2. The CDR3 totals 16 residues. Germline CDR1 is SGHAT and CDR2 is FQNNGV. V was pared by 5 bases and J by 1 base, with 3 bases of the junction left unmatched. The CDR3 here is CASSPGLAGGQETQYF. DNA for the CDR3: TGTGCCAGCAGCCCCGGACTAGCGGGAGGCCAAGAGACCCAGTACTTC.

Here the CDR3 reads CASSQEPGVGEKLFF. As DNA, the CDR3 is TGTGCCAGCAGCCAAGAGCCGGGTGTAGGAGAAAAACTGTTTTTT. The chain employs TRBV3-1 (or the pseudogene TRBV3-2) and TRBJ1-4; D is unresolved. Trimming cost V 0 bases and J 8 bases, with 13 bases left between them. The CDR3 has 15 amino acids. Per germline, CDR1 LGHDT and CDR2 YNNKEL (reference sequence).

The rearrangement joins TRBV3-1 (or the pseudogene TRBV3-2) to TRBJ2-7, with D possibly matching TRBD2 (5 bases). V was cut by 4 bases and J by 2 bases, with 15 bases left in between. The CDR3 length is 15 residues. Germline V gives CDR1 LGHDT, CDR2 YNNKEL (reference sequence). CDR3 nucleotide sequence: TGTGCCAGCAGCCCATCGGCGGGTCAAACCTACGAGCAGTACTTC. Translation gives CASSPSAGQTYEQYF.

The V gene is TRBV19, the J gene TRBJ1-5; TRBD1 matches 8 bases. V was pared by 0 bases and J by 4 bases, with 11 bases of the junction left unmatched. Germline loops: CDR1 LNHDA, CDR2 SQIVND (reference sequence). There are 18 residues in the CDR3. The CDR3 DNA reads as TGTGCCAGTAGTATAGATCTTTCTCCAGGGGGCGCAAATCAGCCCCAGCATTTT. Its translation: CASSIDLSPGGANQPQHF.

J is TRBJ2-1 and V is TRBV5-4; weak D call: TRBD1 (6 bases). Germline assignment: CDR1 SGHNT and CDR2 YYREEE (reference sequence). CDR3 length equals 15 residues. V lost 4 bases and J 6 bases, leaving 17 bases between the germline ends. CDR3 protein: CASSPQGARGNEQFF. In DNA, the CDR3 is TGTGCCAGCAGCCCACAGGGCGCCCGGGGCAATGAGCAGTTCTTC.

The rearrangement joins TRBV12-3 or TRBV12-4 to TRBJ1-1; 11 bases map to TRBD1. V lost 5 bases, J lost 10 bases, and 6 bases stayed unmatched. The CDR3 extends over 13 amino acids. The CDR3 loop reads CASSPRDRGTAFF. Here the CDR3 DNA reads TGTGCCAGCAGTCCCCGGGACAGGGGGACAGCTTTCTTT.